This T cell receptor beta chain was profiled in a study of CD8 T cells in Susac syndrome. Random hexamers primed reverse transcription of about 0.45 to 1 ug RNA. The immunoSEQ assay covered 54 Vbeta and 13 Jbeta segments for CDR3. TCRdb re-derived calls from the immunoSEQ multiplex PCR reads in MiXCR, one entry per CDR3 protein. The sample has 300,000 to 350,000 distinct CDR3 sequences; approximately 90% are singletons. V lost 2 bases to trimming and J lost 2 bases; unmatched junction nucleotides: 11. CDR1 is GTSNPN and CDR2 is SVGIG in the germline V gene (reference sequence). This CDR3 has 16 amino acids. CD8+ and CD4+ T cells were negatively isolated; TEMRA cells were FACS-enriched.

Source material: CD4+ T cells from PBMCs. The chain carries TRBV30 and TRBJ1-1; TRBD1 matches 7 bases. The source of this sequence is a human donor with multiple sclerosis. CDR3 in amino acids: CAWSPFRGRANTEAFF. The CDR3 DNA reads as TGTGCCTGGAGTCCCTTCAGGGGGAGGGCTAACACTGAAGCTTTCTTT.